The entry below describes one TCR beta chain. The antigen remains unidentified. The data derive from a study of cytomegalovirus exposure and HLA in healthy donors. PCR primers comprised 60 Vbeta and 13 Jbeta primers. Assay: immunoSEQ multiplex PCR; the TCRdb copy retains only in-frame clones and omits some. The profile covers around 190,000 clones, with 79% appearing a single time and roughly 0.76% taken by the ten largest. Points from the study as a whole: Under in vitro conditions, three CMV-associated chains were confirmed as specific for CMV antigens. Later on, an analysis tied 18,000 or so TCR beta sequences to HLA alleles at 0.05 false discovery rate. Some TCR beta chains (around 180 of them) were listed as cytomegalovirus-associated. An assumption of roughly uniform sequencing depth across donors underlay the presence/absence analyses.

Germline V gives CDR1 SGHRS, CDR2 YFSETQ. The V gene end was trimmed by 3 bases and the J gene end by 2 bases; junction bases not matched to a gene: 3. The CDR3 runs to 14 residues. V and J are TRBV5-1 and TRBJ2-3; 7 nucleotides agree with TRBD2. Sequencing was carried out using PBMCs. This clonotype was sampled from a woman aged 40 to 55 in good health and CMV-seronegative. The chain's CDR3 is CASSWGGFTDTQYF. In DNA form, the CDR3 reads TGCGCCAGCAGCTGGGGGGGTTTCACAGATACGCAGTATTTT.